The 23 T cell receptor beta chains below come from one sample, sequenced in a study of Graves' ophthalmopathy and Graves' hyperthyroidism (dated by TCRdb to 2017 to 2018). The sequencer was an Illumina HiSeq 2000. For repertoire sequencing, the TCR beta CDR3 regions were amplified from RNA transcripts. The first round of RT-PCR was done with HTBI primers and the Qiagen OneStep RT-PCR kit, and was followed by a second round of multiplex PCR, then size selection and purification. Through fastp at Q25 and MiXCR, TCRdb rebuilt clones from the public reads, retaining in-frame beta chains. Each record represents a unique CDR3 protein, reported with the most common genes and DNA among its rows. The sample yields 400,000 or so distinct CDR3 sequences; 15% were counted once. Approximately 7% of the sample belongs to the ten largest clones. Material for sequencing was peripheral blood. The receptors shown here come from a woman younger than 30 with stable Graves' hyperthyroidism. Donor details come from another sample of the same person, matched by shared clones.

This sequence joins TRBV24-1 and TRBJ2-1; TRBD1 aligns across 9 bases. This CDR3 is built from 15 residues. CDR1 is KGHDR, CDR2 SFDVKD, per germline. V shed 5 bases and J 4 bases; nucleotides not matched to a gene: 5. In DNA, the CDR3 is TGTGCCACCAGTGGGGATGGACAGGGGTACAATGAGCAGTTCTTC. Protein: CATSGDGQGYNEQFF.

This clonotype was observed at least ten times. The chain links TRBV7-9 to TRBJ2-7, with D perhaps being TRBD1 or TRBD2 (5 bases each). CDR3 size: 16 residues. CDR1 is SEHNR and CDR2 is FQNEAQ in the germline V gene (reference sequence). The germline V and J ends were trimmed by 5 bases and 3 bases, with 20 bases remaining between them. The CDR3 sequence: CASSPSQGRNNYEQYF. CDR3 bases: TGTGCCAGCAGCCCTTCTCAGGGACGGAATAACTACGAGCAGTACTTC.

This clonotype was seen many times. This rearrangement joins TRBV29-1 to TRBJ1-1; tentatively, D is TRBD1 (5 bases). This CDR3 has 14 residues. Trimming took off 1 base at V and 1 base at J, with 10 bases between the two ends. Germline CDR1 is SQVTM and CDR2 is ANQGSEA. The DNA of the CDR3 is TGCAGCGTTGAAGCCTTACAGGCGAACACTGAAGCTTTCTTT. It yields the protein CSVEALQANTEAFF.

This clonotype was observed at least ten times. The CDR3 reads CASSAAGTAAIQYF. CDR3 DNA: TGTGCCAGCAGCGCCGCCGGGACAGCAGCCATTCAGTACTTC. This chain links TRBV7-9 with TRBJ2-4; TRBD1 matches at 7 bases. This CDR3 contains 14 residues. Germline trimming cut 5 bases from V and 9 bases from J; bases unmatched to any gene: 10. Germline assignment: CDR1 SEHNR and CDR2 FQNEAQ (reference sequence).

This clonotype has ten or more counts. This chain's CDR3 is CASSSPQETQYF. DNA of the CDR3: TGTGCCAGCAGCTCGCCCCAAGAGACCCAGTACTTC. The rearrangement uses TRBV7-9 and TRBJ2-5; no definite D call. V was shortened by 4 bases and J by 1 base, with 4 bases between the two germline ends. CDR3 length: 12 amino acids. CDR1 SEHNR and CDR2 FQNEAQ come from the germline V gene (reference sequence).

This clonotype has ten or more counts. V is TRBV13 and J is TRBJ1-2; TRBD1 matches 7 bases. Looked up from germline, CDR1 is PRHDT and CDR2 is FYEKMQ (reference sequence). V was clipped by 1 base and J by 10 bases; unmatched bases: 6. CDR3 size: 13 residues. The CDR3 is CASSLEGRGTYTF. The CDR3 bases are TGTGCCAGCAGCTTAGAGGGCAGGGGGACCTACACCTTC.

This clonotype was recorded only once. This may be a read error, as it is one base from a much larger clone. This chain joins TRBV6-5 and TRBJ2-5; possible D gene TRBD1, 6 bases. The CDR3 spans 14 residues. CDR1 is MNHEY and CDR2 is SVGAGI in the germline V gene. This CDR3 reads CTSSYYGRGQTQYF. The CDR3 coding sequence is TGTACCAGCAGTTACTATGGCAGGGGTCAGACCCAGTACTTC.

The chain has TRBV9 and TRBJ2-6; TRBD2 is a possible D gene (5 bases). This CDR3 comprises 16 residues. V gave up 0 bases and J gave up 2 bases, with 9 bases separating them. Germline CDR1 and CDR2: SGDLS and YYNGEE. CDR3 DNA: TGTGCCAGCAGCGTAGGATCCGGGGCTGGGGCCAACGTCCTGACTTTC. Its translation is CASSVGSGAGANVLTF.

This clonotype was counted many times. This chain joins TRBV12-3 or TRBV12-4 and TRBJ1-2; unclear D gene. CDR3 length equals 19 residues. V shed 3 bases and J shed 7 bases, with 30 bases lying between them. This CDR3 is CASSLWVSSGAKEQSGYTF. CDR3 sequence (DNA): TGTGCCAGCAGTTTGTGGGTCTCTTCGGGAGCCAAGGAGCAAAGTGGCTACACCTTC.

This clonotype has only a few counts. DNA for the CDR3: TGTGCCAGCAGGACAGGGGGTGGGAATCAGCCCCAGCATTTT. This encodes CASRTGGGNQPQHF. The rearrangement links TRBV27 to TRBJ1-5; TRBD1 matches 9 bases. Germline V gene data show CDR1 as MNHEY and CDR2 as SMNVEV (reference sequence). This CDR3 is built from 14 residues. With V trimmed by 6 bases and J by 4 bases, 4 bases remained unmatched.

The chain employs TRBV14 and TRBJ2-7; 8 nucleotides match TRBD2. The ends lost 6 bases at V and 3 bases at J; junction bases unmatched: 7. CDR1 and CDR2 (germline): SGHDN, FVKESK. The CDR3 spans 14 residues. CDR3 nucleotides: TGTGCCAGCAGTCACGGGACTAGTTTCTACGAGCAGTACTTC. This sequence encodes CASSHGTSFYEQYF.

This clonotype was seen many times. The chain carries TRBV7-9 and TRBJ2-7; D possibly matches TRBD1 or TRBD2 (8 bases each). This CDR3 has 13 amino acids. Germline CDR1 SEHNR, CDR2 FQNEAQ (reference sequence). V was clipped by 10 bases and J by 4 bases, with 17 bases between them. The CDR3 DNA follows: TGTGCCACCGGGGGGGACAGGAGTTACGAGCAGTACTTC. It specifies CATGGDRSYEQYF.

This clonotype was observed at least ten times. The rearrangement uses TRBV27 and TRBJ2-7, with a possible D match to TRBD1 (7 bases). V gave up 5 bases and J gave up 6 bases, with 26 bases separating them. CDR1 and CDR2 (germline): MNHEY, SMNVEV (reference sequence). CDR3 length equals 17 residues. This CDR3 is CASSRNDPRGVFTEQYF. The DNA of the CDR3 is TGTGCCAGCAGTCGCAATGACCCCAGGGGGGTGTTTACCGAGCAGTACTTC.

This clonotype showed up many times. V usage is TRBV3-1 and J usage is TRBJ1-1; the D is unclear. Germline assignment: CDR1 LGHDT and CDR2 YNNKEL (reference sequence). The CDR3 has 22 amino acids. V shed 2 bases and J shed 3 bases, with 34 bases lying between them. The CDR3 protein is CASSQKNTGLTMKKLIHTEAFF. The CDR3 DNA sequence: TGTGCCAGCAGCCAAAAGAATACCGGGCTGACGATGAAAAAACTAATCCACACTGAAGCTTTCTTT. Using reference TRBV3-1 and TRBJ1-1 for the parts outside the CDR3, the full variable domain is DTAVSQTPKYLVTQMGNDKSIKCEQNLGHDTMYWYKQDSKKFLKIMFSYNNKELIINETVPNRFSPKSPDKAHLNLHINSLELGDSAVYFCASSQKNTGLTMKKLIHTEAFFGQGTRLTVV.

This clonotype was picked up many times. The chain links TRBV20-1 to TRBJ2-2; D tentatively reads TRBD1 or TRBD2 (6 bases each). Germline CDR1 DFQATT, CDR2 SNEGSKA (reference sequence). This CDR3 has 14 amino acids. V was cut by 0 bases and J by 5 bases, with 10 bases left in between. Here the CDR3 DNA reads TGCAGTGCTAGAGAGGGGGGCCGAACCGGGGAGCTGTTTTTT. Encoded protein: CSAREGGRTGELFF.

This clonotype showed up many times. The chain has TRBV18 and TRBJ1-6, with 7 nucleotides matching TRBD1. J gave up 6 bases and V 2 bases, and 7 bases lay outside the gene matches. CDR3 size: 16 residues. CDR1 and CDR2 (germline): KGHSH, LQKENI. Written as DNA, the CDR3 is TGTGCCAGCTCACCAGGGTACAGGGGTAGTAATTCACCCCTCCACTTT. This sequence encodes CASSPGYRGSNSPLHF.

This clonotype was recorded many times. The gene calls are TRBV7-2 and TRBJ2-5, with D possibly TRBD2 on 7 matching bases. Trimming pared 1 base from V and 5 bases from J, leaving 14 bases between. The CDR3 is 15 amino acids. Looked up from germline, CDR1 is SGHTA and CDR2 is FQGNSA. The DNA of the CDR3 is TGTGCCAGCAGCTTAGTCCGGGGGGCCGGGGAGACCCAGTACTTC. The encoded protein is CASSLVRGAGETQYF.

This clonotype was detected many times. The chain employs TRBV2 and TRBJ1-2, with D possibly matching TRBD1 (6 bases). The germline gives CDR1 SNHLY, CDR2 FYNNEI. Deletions cut 4 bases from V and 4 bases from J, with 10 bases between. The CDR3 runs 13 residues. Written as DNA, the CDR3 is TGTGCCAGCAGTGCGGACAGATCCTATGGCTACACCTTC. This gives the protein CASSADRSYGYTF.

This clonotype was recorded at least ten times. The chain uses TRBV12-3 or TRBV12-4 and TRBJ1-2, with a weak D call TRBD1 (5 bases). V dropped 7 bases and J dropped 4 bases, with 10 bases sitting between them. The CDR3 spans 12 residues. In nucleotides, the CDR3 is TGTGCCAGCACCCGGGACCCCTATGGCTACACCTTC. Amino acids: CASTRDPYGYTF.

This clonotype was observed at least ten times. The rearrangement joins TRBV7-2 to TRBJ1-3; D unclear. CDR1 SGHTA and CDR2 FQGNSA come from the germline V gene. The CDR3 totals 13 residues. The ends were cut back, 3 bases at V and 6 bases at J, with 9 bases in the middle. CDR3 sequence: CASSFYTENTIYF. CDR3 in DNA: TGTGCCAGCAGCTTCTATACAGAAAACACCATATATTTT.

This clonotype was picked up many times. The chain carries TRBV7-9 and TRBJ1-1; D perhaps matches TRBD1 (6 bases). Trimming removed 0 bases at V and 5 bases at J, with 13 bases between. Germline lookup yields CDR1 SEHNR and CDR2 FQNEAQ (reference sequence). The CDR3 has 15 residues. The CDR3 sequence is CASSLALGGGTEAFF. DNA of the CDR3: TGTGCCAGCAGCTTAGCGCTGGGGGGCGGGACTGAAGCTTTCTTT.

The chain couples TRBV4-1 to TRBJ1-2; 8 positions agree with TRBD1. V was pared by 1 base and J by 3 bases, with 4 bases of the junction left unmatched. The germline V gene encodes CDR1 MGHRA and CDR2 YSYEKL. This CDR3 is 15 amino acids long. The CDR3 is CASSQGQGAYYGYTF. For the CDR3, the DNA is TGCGCCAGCAGCCAAGGTCAGGGGGCCTACTATGGCTACACCTTC.

This clonotype has at least ten counts. The CDR3 coding sequence is TGCGCCAGCAGCTTGAGGGGACTAGGTCGGGGACCTGAAGCTTTCTTT. This codes for CASSLRGLGRGPEAFF. The chain joins TRBV5-1 to TRBJ1-1; D is possibly TRBD1 (5 bases). The CDR3 covers 16 residues. V was clipped by 1 base and J by 6 bases, with 19 bases between them. Looked up from germline, CDR1 is SGHRS and CDR2 is YFSETQ.